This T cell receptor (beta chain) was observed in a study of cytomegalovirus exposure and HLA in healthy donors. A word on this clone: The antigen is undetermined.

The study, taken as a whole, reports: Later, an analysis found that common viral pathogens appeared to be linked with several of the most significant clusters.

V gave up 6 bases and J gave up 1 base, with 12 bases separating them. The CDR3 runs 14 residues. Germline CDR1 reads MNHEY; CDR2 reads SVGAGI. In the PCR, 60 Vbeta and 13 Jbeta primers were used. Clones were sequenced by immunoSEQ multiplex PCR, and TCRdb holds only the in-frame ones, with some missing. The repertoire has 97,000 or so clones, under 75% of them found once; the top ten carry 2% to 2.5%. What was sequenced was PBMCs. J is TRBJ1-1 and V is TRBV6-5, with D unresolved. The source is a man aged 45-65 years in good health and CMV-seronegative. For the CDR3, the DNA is TGTGCCAGCAGCTCAATACAGAGGAACACTGAAGCTTTCTTT. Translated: CASSSIQRNTEAFF.